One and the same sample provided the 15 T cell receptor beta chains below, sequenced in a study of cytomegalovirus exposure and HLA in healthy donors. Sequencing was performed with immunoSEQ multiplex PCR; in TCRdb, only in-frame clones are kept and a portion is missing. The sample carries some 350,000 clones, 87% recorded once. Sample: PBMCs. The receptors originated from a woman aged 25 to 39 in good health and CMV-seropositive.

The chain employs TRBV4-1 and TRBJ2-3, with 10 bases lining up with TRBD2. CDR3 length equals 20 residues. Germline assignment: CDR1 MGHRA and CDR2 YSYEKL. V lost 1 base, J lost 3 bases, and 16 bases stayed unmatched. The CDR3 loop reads CASSQVLALAGVMGTDTQYF. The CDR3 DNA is TGCGCCAGCAGCCAAGTTTTGGCGCTAGCGGGAGTAATGGGTACAGATACGCAGTATTTT.

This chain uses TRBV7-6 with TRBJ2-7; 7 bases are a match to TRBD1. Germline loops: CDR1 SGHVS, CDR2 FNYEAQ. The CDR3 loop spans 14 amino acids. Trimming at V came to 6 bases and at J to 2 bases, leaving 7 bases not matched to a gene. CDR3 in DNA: TGTGCCAGCAGTTCAGACAGGGACGCCTACGAGCAGTACTTC. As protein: CASSSDRDAYEQYF.

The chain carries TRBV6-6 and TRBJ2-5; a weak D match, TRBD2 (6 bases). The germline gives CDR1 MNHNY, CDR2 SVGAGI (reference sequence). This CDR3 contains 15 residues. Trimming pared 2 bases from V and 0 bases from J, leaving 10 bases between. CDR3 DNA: TGTGCCAGCAGTTACCCCCGGGGGTACCAAGAGACCCAGTACTTC. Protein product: CASSYPRGYQETQYF.

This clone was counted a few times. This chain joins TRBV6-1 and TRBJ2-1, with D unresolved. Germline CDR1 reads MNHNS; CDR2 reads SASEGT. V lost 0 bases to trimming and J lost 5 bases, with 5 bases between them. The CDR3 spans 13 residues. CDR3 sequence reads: CASSEAGDNEQFF. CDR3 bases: TGTGCCAGCAGTGAAGCTGGGGACAATGAGCAGTTCTTC.

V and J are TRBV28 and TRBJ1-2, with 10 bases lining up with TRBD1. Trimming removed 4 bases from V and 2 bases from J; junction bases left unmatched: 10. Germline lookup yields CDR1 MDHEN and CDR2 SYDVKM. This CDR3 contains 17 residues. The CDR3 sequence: CASSSTGTGERNYGYTF. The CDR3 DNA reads TGTGCCAGCAGTTCCACCGGGACAGGGGAGAGGAACTATGGCTACACCTTC.

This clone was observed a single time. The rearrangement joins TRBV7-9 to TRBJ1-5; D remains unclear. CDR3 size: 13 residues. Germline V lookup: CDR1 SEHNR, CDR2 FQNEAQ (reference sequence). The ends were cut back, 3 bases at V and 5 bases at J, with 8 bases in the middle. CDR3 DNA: TGTGCCAGCAGCTTGACGGACTATCAGCCCCAGCATTTT. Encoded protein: CASSLTDYQPQHF.

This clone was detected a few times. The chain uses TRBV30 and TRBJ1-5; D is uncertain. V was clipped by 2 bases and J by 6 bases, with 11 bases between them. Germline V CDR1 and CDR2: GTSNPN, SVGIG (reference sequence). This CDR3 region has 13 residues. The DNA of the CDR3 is TGTGCCTGGAGTTTTAGCGGATCTCAGCCCCAGCATTTT. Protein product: CAWSFSGSQPQHF.

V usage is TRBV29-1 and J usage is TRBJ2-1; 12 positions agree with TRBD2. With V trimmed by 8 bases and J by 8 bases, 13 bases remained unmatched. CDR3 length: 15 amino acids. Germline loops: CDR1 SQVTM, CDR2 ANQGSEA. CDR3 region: CSMPGLAGPLDEQFF. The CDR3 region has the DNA TGCAGCATGCCGGGACTAGCGGGTCCCTTGGATGAGCAGTTCTTC.

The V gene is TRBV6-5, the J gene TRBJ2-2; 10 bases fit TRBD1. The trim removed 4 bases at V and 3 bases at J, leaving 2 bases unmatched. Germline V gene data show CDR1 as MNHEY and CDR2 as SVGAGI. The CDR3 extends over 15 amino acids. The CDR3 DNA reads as TGTGCCAGCAGTTTCGACAGGGGGCACACCGGGGAGCTGTTTTTT. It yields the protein CASSFDRGHTGELFF.

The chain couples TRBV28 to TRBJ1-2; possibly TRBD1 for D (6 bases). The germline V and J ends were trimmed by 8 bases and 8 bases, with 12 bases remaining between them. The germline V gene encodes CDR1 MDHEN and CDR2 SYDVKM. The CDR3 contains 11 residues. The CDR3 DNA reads TGTGCCAGCTCCGACAGGACAGGCTACACCTTC. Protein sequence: CASSDRTGYTF.

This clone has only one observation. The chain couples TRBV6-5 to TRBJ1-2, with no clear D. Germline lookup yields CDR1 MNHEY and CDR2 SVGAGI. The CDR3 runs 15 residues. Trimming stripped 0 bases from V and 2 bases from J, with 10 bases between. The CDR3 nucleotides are TGTGCCAGCAGTTACTCCGGGAGCGGCAACTATGGCTACACCTTC. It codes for CASSYSGSGNYGYTF.

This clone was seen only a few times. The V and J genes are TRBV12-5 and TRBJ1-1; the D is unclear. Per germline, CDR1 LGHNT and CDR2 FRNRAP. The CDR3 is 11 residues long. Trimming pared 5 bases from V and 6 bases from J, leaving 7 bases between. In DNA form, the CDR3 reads TGTGCTAGTGGTCCTGGCGCTGAAGCTTTCTTT. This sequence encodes CASGPGAEAFF.

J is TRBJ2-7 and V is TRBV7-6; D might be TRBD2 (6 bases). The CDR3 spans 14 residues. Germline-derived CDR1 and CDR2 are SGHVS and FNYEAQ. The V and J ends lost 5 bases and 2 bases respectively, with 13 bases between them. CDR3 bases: TGTGCCAGCAGCGAGGCGGGGCCAGCCTACGAGCAGTACTTC. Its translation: CASSEAGPAYEQYF.

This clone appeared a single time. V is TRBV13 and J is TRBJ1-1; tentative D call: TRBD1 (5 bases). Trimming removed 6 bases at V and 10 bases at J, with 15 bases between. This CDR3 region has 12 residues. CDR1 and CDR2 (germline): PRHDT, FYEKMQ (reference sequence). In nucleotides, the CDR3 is TGTGCCAGCAGTGATGGGGCTGTGACAGCTTTCTTT. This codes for CASSDGAVTAFF.

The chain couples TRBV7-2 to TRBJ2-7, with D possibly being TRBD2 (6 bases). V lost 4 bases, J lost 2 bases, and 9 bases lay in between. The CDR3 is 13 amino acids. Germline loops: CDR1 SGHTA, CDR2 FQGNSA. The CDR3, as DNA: TGTGCCAGCAGCTCGGGACTCACCTACGAGCAGTACTTC. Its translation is CASSSGLTYEQYF.